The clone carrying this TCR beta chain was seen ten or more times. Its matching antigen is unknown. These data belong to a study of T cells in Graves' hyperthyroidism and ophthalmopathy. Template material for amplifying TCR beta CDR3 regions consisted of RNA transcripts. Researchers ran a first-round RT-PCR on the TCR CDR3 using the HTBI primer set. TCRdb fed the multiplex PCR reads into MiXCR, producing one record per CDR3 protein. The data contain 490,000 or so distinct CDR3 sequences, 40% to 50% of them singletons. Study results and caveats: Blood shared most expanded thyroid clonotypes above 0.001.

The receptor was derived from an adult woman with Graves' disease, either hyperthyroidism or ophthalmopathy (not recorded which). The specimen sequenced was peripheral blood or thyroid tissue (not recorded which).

Written as DNA, the CDR3 is TGTGCCACAAAATGGAGTGCTGAGACCCAGTACTTC. It encodes CATKWSAETQYF. The rearrangement links TRBV6-2 or TRBV6-3 to TRBJ2-5; D is uncertain. There are 12 residues in the CDR3. Germline lookup yields CDR1 MNHEY and CDR2 SVGEGT. V shed 10 bases and J shed 5 bases, with 14 bases lying between them.